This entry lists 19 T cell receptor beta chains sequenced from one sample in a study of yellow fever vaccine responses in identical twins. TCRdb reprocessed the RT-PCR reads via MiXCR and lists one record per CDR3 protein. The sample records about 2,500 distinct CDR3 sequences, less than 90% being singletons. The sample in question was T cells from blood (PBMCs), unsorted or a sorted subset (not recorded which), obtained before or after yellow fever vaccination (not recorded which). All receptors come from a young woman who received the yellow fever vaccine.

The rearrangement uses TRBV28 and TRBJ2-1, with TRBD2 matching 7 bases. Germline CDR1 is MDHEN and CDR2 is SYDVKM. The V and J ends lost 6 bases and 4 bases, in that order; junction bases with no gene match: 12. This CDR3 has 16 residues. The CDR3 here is CASSSVREIFYNEQFF. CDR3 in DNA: TGTGCCAGCAGCTCAGTGCGGGAGATCTTTTACAATGAGCAGTTCTTC. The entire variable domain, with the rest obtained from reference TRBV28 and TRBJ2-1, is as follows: DVKVTQSSRYLVKRTGEKVFLECVQDMDHENMFWYRQDPGLGLRLIYFSYDVKMKEKGDIPEGYSVSREKKERFSLILESASTNQTSMYLCASSSVREIFYNEQFFGPGTRLTVL.

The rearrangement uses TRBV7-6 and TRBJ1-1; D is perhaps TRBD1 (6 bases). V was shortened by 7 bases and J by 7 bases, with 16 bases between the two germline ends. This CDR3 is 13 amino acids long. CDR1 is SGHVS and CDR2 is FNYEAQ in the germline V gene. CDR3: CASTIPGAGEAFF. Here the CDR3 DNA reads TGTGCCAGCACTATCCCAGGGGCAGGTGAAGCTTTCTTT.

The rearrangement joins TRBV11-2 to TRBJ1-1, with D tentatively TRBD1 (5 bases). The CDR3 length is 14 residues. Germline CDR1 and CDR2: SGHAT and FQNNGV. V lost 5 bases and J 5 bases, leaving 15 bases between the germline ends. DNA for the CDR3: TGTGCCAGCAGCCTAAGCCAGGGTGGAACTGAAGCTTTCTTT. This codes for CASSLSQGGTEAFF.

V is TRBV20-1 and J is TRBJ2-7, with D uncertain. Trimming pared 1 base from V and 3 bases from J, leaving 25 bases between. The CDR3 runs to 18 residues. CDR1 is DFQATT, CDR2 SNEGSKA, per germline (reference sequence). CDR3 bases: TGCAGTGCTAGAGCCCCCCCAGGAGACATACCTCGAAGCTACGAGCAGTACTTC. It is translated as CSARAPPGDIPRSYEQYF.

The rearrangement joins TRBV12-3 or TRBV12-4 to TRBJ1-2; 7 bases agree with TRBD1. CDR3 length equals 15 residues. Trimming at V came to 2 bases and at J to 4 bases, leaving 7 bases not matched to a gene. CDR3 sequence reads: CASSLQQGTTYGYTF. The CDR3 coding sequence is TGTGCCAGCAGTTTACAACAGGGGACAACCTATGGCTACACCTTC.

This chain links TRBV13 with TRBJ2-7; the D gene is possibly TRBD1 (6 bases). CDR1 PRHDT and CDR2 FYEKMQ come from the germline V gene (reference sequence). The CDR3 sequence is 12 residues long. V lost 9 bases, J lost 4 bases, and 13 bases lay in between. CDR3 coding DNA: TGTGCCAGTATTTCAGGGGAGTACGAGCAGTACGTC. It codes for CASISGEYEQYV.

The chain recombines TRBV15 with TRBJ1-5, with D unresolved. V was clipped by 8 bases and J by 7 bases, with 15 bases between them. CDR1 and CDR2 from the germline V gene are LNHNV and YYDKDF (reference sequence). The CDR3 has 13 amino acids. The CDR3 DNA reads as TGTGCCACCGCGCGGGGAACTTGGCAGCCCCAGCATTTT. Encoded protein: CATARGTWQPQHF.

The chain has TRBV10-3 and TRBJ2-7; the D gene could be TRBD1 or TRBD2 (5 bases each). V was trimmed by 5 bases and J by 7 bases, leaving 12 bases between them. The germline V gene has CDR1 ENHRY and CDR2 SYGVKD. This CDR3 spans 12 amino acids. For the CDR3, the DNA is TGTGCCATCAGTCCAATGAGGGGAGAGCAGTACTTC. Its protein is CAISPMRGEQYF.

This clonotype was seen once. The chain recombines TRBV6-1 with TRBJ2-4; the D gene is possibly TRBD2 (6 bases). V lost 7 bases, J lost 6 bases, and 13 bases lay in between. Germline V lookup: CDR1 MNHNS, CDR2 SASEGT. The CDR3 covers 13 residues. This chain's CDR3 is CASTWQEGNIQYF. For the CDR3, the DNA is TGTGCCAGCACCTGGCAGGAGGGAAACATTCAGTACTTC.

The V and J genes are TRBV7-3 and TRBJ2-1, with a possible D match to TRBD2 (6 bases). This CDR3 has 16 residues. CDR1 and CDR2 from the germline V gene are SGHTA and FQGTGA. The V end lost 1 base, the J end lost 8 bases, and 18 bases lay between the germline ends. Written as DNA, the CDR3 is TGTGCCAGCAGCTTAAGGTTTGCGGGGCCCTCGGATGAGCAGTTCTTC. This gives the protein CASSLRFAGPSDEQFF. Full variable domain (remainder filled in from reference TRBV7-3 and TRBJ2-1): GAGVSQTPSNKVTEKGKYVELRCDPISGHTALYWYRQSLGQGPEFLIYFQGTGAADDSGLPNDRFFAVRPEGSVSTLKIQRTERGDSAVYLCASSLRFAGPSDEQFFGPGTRLTVL.

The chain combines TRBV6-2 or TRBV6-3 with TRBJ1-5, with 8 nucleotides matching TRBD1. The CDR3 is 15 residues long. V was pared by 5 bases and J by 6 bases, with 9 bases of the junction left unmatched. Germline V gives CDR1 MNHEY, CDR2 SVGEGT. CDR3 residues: CASSTGGGSGQPQHF. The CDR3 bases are TGTGCCAGCAGTACAGGGGGAGGGAGTGGTCAGCCCCAGCATTTT.

The CDR3 here is CASSRLLAGEGTGELFF. In DNA form, the CDR3 reads TGTGCCAGCTCACGACTTCTCGCGGGAGAGGGCACCGGGGAGCTGTTTTTT. The chain carries TRBV18 and TRBJ2-2, with TRBD2 matching 7 bases. With 4 bases clipped from V and 4 bases from J, the junction kept 12 bases outside the gene matches. The CDR3 has 17 residues. The germline gives CDR1 KGHSH, CDR2 LQKENI.

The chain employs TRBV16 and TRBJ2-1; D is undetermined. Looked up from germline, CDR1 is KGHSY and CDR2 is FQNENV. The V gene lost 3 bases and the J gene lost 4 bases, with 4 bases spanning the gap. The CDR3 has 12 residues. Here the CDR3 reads CASSHQYNEQFF. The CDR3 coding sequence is TGTGCCAGCAGCCATCAGTACAATGAGCAGTTCTTC.

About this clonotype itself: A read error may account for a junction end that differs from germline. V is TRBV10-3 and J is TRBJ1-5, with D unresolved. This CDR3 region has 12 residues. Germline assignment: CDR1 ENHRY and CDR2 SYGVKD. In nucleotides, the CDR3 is TGTGCCATCGGACGAGACAATCAGCCCCACCATTTT. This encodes CAIGRDNQPHHF.

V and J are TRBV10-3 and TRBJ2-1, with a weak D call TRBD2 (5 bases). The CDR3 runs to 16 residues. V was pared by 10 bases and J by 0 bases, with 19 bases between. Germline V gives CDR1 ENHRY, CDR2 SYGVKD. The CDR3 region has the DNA TGTGCCACCGAAAGCTCTAGCCAGAGCTCCTACAATGAGCAGTTCTTC. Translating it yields CATESSSQSSYNEQFF.

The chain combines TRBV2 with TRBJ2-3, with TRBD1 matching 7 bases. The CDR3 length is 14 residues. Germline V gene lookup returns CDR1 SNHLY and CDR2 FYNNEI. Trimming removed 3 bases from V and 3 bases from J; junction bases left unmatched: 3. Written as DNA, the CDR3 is TGTGCCAGCAGTGATCAGGGGGAAACAGATACGCAGTATTTT. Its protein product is CASSDQGETDTQYF.

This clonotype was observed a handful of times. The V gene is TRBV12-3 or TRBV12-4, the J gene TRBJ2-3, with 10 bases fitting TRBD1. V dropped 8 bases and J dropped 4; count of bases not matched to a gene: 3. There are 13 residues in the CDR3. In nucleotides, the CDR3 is TGTGCCAGCGGGACAGGGGTCCCAGATACGCAGTATTTT. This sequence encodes CASGTGVPDTQYF.

The CDR3 nucleotides are TGTGCCAGCAGGGGACAGACTTACTATGGCTACACCTTC. Translated: CASRGQTYYGYTF. The chain joins TRBV6-1 to TRBJ1-2; 7 bases match TRBD1. Losses at the gene ends were 6 bases for V and 3 bases for J; bases not matched to a gene: 4. CDR1 is MNHNS and CDR2 is SASEGT in the germline V gene. This CDR3 comprises 13 residues.

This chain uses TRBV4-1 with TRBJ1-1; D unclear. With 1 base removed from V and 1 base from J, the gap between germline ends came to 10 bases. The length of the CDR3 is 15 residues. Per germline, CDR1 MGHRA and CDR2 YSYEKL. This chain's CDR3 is CASSQGRFENTEAFF. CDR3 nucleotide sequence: TGCGCCAGCAGCCAAGGGCGGTTCGAGAACACTGAAGCTTTCTTT.